The 26 T cell receptor beta chains given below trace back to one sample, sequenced in a study of blood T cell repertoires in COVID-19. Profiled with immunoSEQ multiplex PCR; TCRdb holds only in-frame clones, not every one. This table has 250,000 to 350,000 clones, roughly 90% appearing once. The sample was peripheral blood. The receptors here all came from a woman in her sixties with acute or convalescent COVID-19.

The V and J genes are TRBV29-1 and TRBJ1-5, with 9 bases that match TRBD1. The germline V gene encodes CDR1 SQVTM and CDR2 ANQGSEA. The CDR3 runs 14 residues. After removal of 6 bases from V and 7 bases from J, the junction contained 10 bases not matched to a gene. The CDR3 DNA follows: TGCAGCGTGGGGACACAGGGGGCAGGACAGCCCCAGCATTTT. Its protein product is CSVGTQGAGQPQHF.

This sequence joins TRBV14 and TRBJ2-7; TRBD1 matches 7 bases. V lost 0 bases to trimming and J lost 6 bases; unmatched junction nucleotides: 8. Per the germline V gene, CDR1 is SGHDN and CDR2 is FVKESK. CDR3 size: 15 residues. The CDR3 reads CASSQDRHRGAEQYF. For the CDR3, the DNA is TGTGCCAGCAGCCAAGATCGTCACAGGGGAGCCGAGCAGTACTTC. The whole variable domain, filled in from reference TRBV14 and TRBJ2-7, reads EAGVTQFPSHSVIEKGQTVTLRCDPISGHDNLYWYRRVMGKEIKFLLHFVKESKQDESGMPNNRFLAERTGGTYSTLKVQPAELEDSGVYFCASSQDRHRGAEQYFGPGTRLTVT.

The genes are TRBV29-1 and TRBJ1-2; a possible D gene is TRBD1 (6 bases). Germline CDR1 and CDR2: SQVTM and ANQGSEA. The CDR3 spans 14 residues. V was trimmed by 5 bases and J by 2 bases, leaving 15 bases between them. The CDR3 reads CSVRRQGQNYGYTF. In DNA form, the CDR3 reads TGCAGCGTTAGGCGGCAGGGGCAGAACTATGGCTACACCTTC. The full variable domain, with the rest looked up from reference TRBV29-1 and TRBJ1-2, is SAVISQKPSRDICQRGTSLTIQCQVDSQVTMMFWYRQQPGQSLTLIATANQGSEATYESGFVIDKFPISRPNLTFSTLTVSNMSPEDSSIYLCSVRRQGQNYGYTFGSGTRLTVV.

Remarks on this clone: Germline is not matched at one junction end, which may reflect a read error. This chain uses TRBV18 with TRBJ2-3; TRBD2 might be the D (7 bases). The CDR3 runs 16 residues. CDR1 is KGHSH and CDR2 is LQKENI in the germline V gene. For the CDR3, the DNA is TGTGCCAGTTCACCGGGAACAGGGAGGGTGACAGATACGCAGTATTTT. Its translation: CASSPGTGRVTDTQYF.

The chain employs TRBV16 and TRBJ1-3; tentative D call: TRBD1 (6 bases). Between the trimmed V and J ends, which lost 6 bases and 4 bases, there was a span of 13 bases. This CDR3 comprises 14 residues. In germline, CDR1 is KGHSY, CDR2 FQNENV. This CDR3 reads CASSPGTTGNTIYF. The CDR3 DNA sequence: TGTGCCAGCAGTCCCGGGACAACCGGAAACACCATATATTTT.

The CDR3 nucleotides are TGTGCCAGCAGCGAGGGGGTGAACACTGAAGCTTTCTTT. Translation: CASSEGVNTEAFF. V and J are TRBV9 and TRBJ1-1; D is possibly TRBD1 (6 bases). V lost 3 bases and J 0 bases, leaving 6 bases between the germline ends. CDR1 and CDR2 from the germline V gene are SGDLS and YYNGEE. The CDR3 is made up of 13 amino acids.

This rearrangement joins TRBV7-2 to TRBJ1-2; 10 nucleotides line up with TRBD1. CDR1 and CDR2 (germline): SGHTA, FQGNSA. The CDR3 consists of 16 residues. The ends lost 5 bases at V and 4 bases at J; junction bases unmatched: 10. The CDR3 DNA follows: TGTGCCAGCAGCAGAGGAAGGGACAGGGGCAGCTATGGCTACACCTTC. The encoded protein is CASSRGRDRGSYGYTF.

The rearrangement links TRBV28 to TRBJ2-1; 8 positions agree with TRBD2. After removal of 5 bases from V and 4 bases from J, the junction contained 7 bases not matched to a gene. The V gene's germline CDR1 is MDHEN and CDR2 SYDVKM. The CDR3 loop spans 15 amino acids. CDR3 nucleotide sequence: TGTGCCAGCAGTCCCCTAGGCGGGGGGTACAATGAGCAGTTCTTC. Encoded protein: CASSPLGGGYNEQFF.

The chain is built from TRBV3-1 (or the pseudogene TRBV3-2) and TRBJ2-2; TRBD1 aligns across 9 bases. The CDR3 runs to 17 residues. V lost 7 bases to trimming and J lost 3 bases; unmatched junction nucleotides: 12. Germline CDR1 reads LGHDT; CDR2 reads YNNKEL (reference sequence). CDR3 nucleotides: TGTGCCAGCACCGTAATAGGGACAGGGCCGCACACCGGGGAGCTGTTTTTT. As protein: CASTVIGTGPHTGELFF.

CDR3 residues: CASSRAGNGETQYF. The CDR3 DNA reads as TGTGCCAGCAGTCGAGCGGGAAATGGGGAGACCCAGTACTTC. This chain connects TRBV6-2 or TRBV6-3 to TRBJ2-5, with 7 positions matching TRBD2. Trimming at V came to 5 bases and at J to 5 bases, leaving 8 bases not matched to a gene. Germline V gene data show CDR1 as MNHEY and CDR2 as SVGEGT. The CDR3 runs 14 residues.

The chain couples TRBV5-5 to TRBJ1-2; 10 nucleotides agree with TRBD1. The CDR3 consists of 14 residues. The V gene's germline CDR1 is SGHKS and CDR2 YYEKEE (reference sequence). V dropped 6 bases and J dropped 5; count of bases not matched to a gene: 7. CDR3 nucleotides: TGTGCCAGCAACCCTGGACAGGGGGAATATGGCTACACCTTC. Translation gives CASNPGQGEYGYTF.

This chain connects TRBV6-6 to TRBJ1-1; 8 bases match TRBD1. After removal of 6 bases from V and 7 bases from J, the junction contained 16 bases not matched to a gene. The CDR3 is 16 residues long. The germline V gene has CDR1 MNHNY and CDR2 SVGAGI (reference sequence). This CDR3 reads CASSPTLGQGTFEAFF. The CDR3 coding sequence is TGTGCCAGCAGCCCCACCCTCGGACAGGGAACATTTGAAGCTTTCTTT.

V gene TRBV9 combines with J gene TRBJ1-4, with TRBD1 matching 7 bases. The CDR3 has 15 residues. V gave up 0 bases and J gave up 5 bases; unmatched junction bases: 4. Per the germline V gene, CDR1 is SGDLS and CDR2 is YYNGEE. The CDR3 nucleotides read TGTGCCAGCAGCGTAGGGGGACAGAAGAATGAAAAACTGTTTTTT. It encodes CASSVGGQKNEKLFF.

The chain carries TRBV6-1 and TRBJ1-2, with D maybe TRBD1 (6 bases). This CDR3 region has 18 residues. The V and J ends lost 4 bases and 2 bases respectively, with 23 bases between them. The V gene's germline CDR1 is MNHNS and CDR2 SASEGT. CDR3: CASSANENTGPNNYGYTF. The DNA for the CDR3 is TGTGCCAGCAGTGCGAACGAAAACACAGGGCCCAACAACTATGGCTACACCTTC.

The J gene is TRBJ1-2, the V gene TRBV7-9; weak D call: TRBD1 (6 bases). The V gene's germline CDR1 is SEHNR and CDR2 FQNEAQ (reference sequence). Trimming took 0 bases from V and 4 from J, leaving 12 bases between them. The CDR3 has 15 amino acids. CDR3 DNA: TGTGCCAGCAGCTTAGCGCTCGACAGGACCTATGGCTACACCTTC. This gives the protein CASSLALDRTYGYTF.

CDR3 nucleotide sequence: TGTGCCAGCAGCCAATTACATGCCGGGACTTTCTTT. It yields the protein CASSQLHAGTFF. V and J are TRBV3-1 (or the pseudogene TRBV3-2) and TRBJ1-1; no firm D call. V lost 2 bases and J lost 12, with 13 bases in between. In germline, CDR1 is LGHDT, CDR2 YNNKEL (reference sequence). This CDR3 contains 12 residues.

The gene calls are TRBV7-2 and TRBJ2-5, with 7 bases identical to TRBD2. After removal of 5 bases from V and 9 bases from J, the junction contained 6 bases not matched to a gene. Germline CDR1 SGHTA, CDR2 FQGNSA. This CDR3 has 12 amino acids. The CDR3 here is CASSRRERAQYF. The CDR3 coding sequence is TGTGCCAGCAGCCGGCGGGAGAGGGCCCAGTACTTC.

In DNA form, the CDR3 reads TGTGCCAGCAGGGATCCGGATCGCGGGGCTTTCTTT. Amino acids: CASRDPDRGAFF. The genes are TRBV27 and TRBJ1-1; D ambiguous. The CDR3 contains 12 residues. V shed 6 bases and J shed 11 bases, with 16 bases lying between them. The germline V gene encodes CDR1 MNHEY and CDR2 SMNVEV (reference sequence).

The chain joins TRBV4-2 to TRBJ1-3; D may be TRBD1 (5 bases). Germline lookup yields CDR1 LGHNA and CDR2 YNFKEQ. The CDR3 sequence is 15 residues long. Trimming took 5 bases from V and 4 from J, leaving 15 bases between them. The CDR3 DNA reads TGTGCCAGCAGCGCCCCAGGGTCAAAAGGAAACACCATATATTTT. Translating gives CASSAPGSKGNTIYF.

This chain connects TRBV15 to TRBJ2-7, with unresolved D. The CDR3 is 14 residues long. With 0 bases removed from V and 5 bases from J, the gap between germline ends came to 11 bases. Germline V lookup: CDR1 LNHNV, CDR2 YYDKDF (reference sequence). In nucleotides, the CDR3 is TGTGCCACCAGCAGAGATAGACTCCCTAACGAGCAGTACTTC. This gives the protein CATSRDRLPNEQYF.

The CDR3 DNA sequence: TGTGCCAGCAGTCACCAGGGGAATCAGCCCCAGCATTTT. Translating gives CASSHQGNQPQHF. The rearrangement links TRBV27 to TRBJ1-5; tentative D call: TRBD1 (6 bases). In germline, CDR1 is MNHEY, CDR2 SMNVEV (reference sequence). Trimming left V 5 bases short and J 4 bases short, with 9 bases between. The CDR3 runs to 13 residues.

CDR3 bases: TGTGCCAGCAGCGAGCAGAAGGGGAACACCATATATTTT. Residues: CASSEQKGNTIYF. The gene calls are TRBV11-2 and TRBJ1-3; maybe TRBD1 (5 bases). This CDR3 is 13 amino acids long. V lost 5 bases, J lost 7 bases, and 12 bases lay in between. Germline values: CDR1 SGHAT, CDR2 FQNNGV. Full variable domain (rest looked up from reference TRBV11-2 and TRBJ1-3): EAGVAQSPRYKIIEKRQSVAFWCNPISGHATLYWYQQILGQGPKLLIQFQNNGVVDDSQLPKDRFSAERLKGVDSTLKIQPAKLEDSAVYLCASSEQKGNTIYFGEGSWLTVV.

This clone was counted once. For the CDR3, the DNA is TGTGCCAGCACCGGGCGGACAGGGGACTATGGCTACACCTTC. It encodes CASTGRTGDYGYTF. The genes are TRBV6-6 and TRBJ1-2; 9 bases match TRBD1. CDR1 is MNHNY, CDR2 SVGAGI, per germline (reference sequence). Trimming at V came to 7 bases and at J to 3 bases, leaving 6 bases not matched to a gene. The CDR3 is 14 amino acids.

The chain combines TRBV5-1 with TRBJ1-5; D is unclear. V lost 4 bases, J lost 2 bases, and 10 bases lay in between. This CDR3 spans 14 amino acids. CDR1 is SGHRS, CDR2 YFSETQ, per germline. The CDR3 nucleotides read TGCGCCAGCAGCATCGGTGCTGGCAATCAGCCCCAGCATTTT. It encodes CASSIGAGNQPQHF.

V is TRBV9 and J is TRBJ2-1; TRBD2 matches at 14 bases. The germline V gene has CDR1 SGDLS and CDR2 YYNGEE. The CDR3 contains 20 residues. Germline trimming cut 0 bases from V and 0 bases from J; bases unmatched to any gene: 8. The CDR3 protein is CASSVVFRGLAGDSYNEQFF. The CDR3 region has the DNA TGTGCCAGCAGCGTAGTATTTAGGGGACTAGCGGGGGACTCCTACAATGAGCAGTTCTTC.

CDR3 coding DNA: TGTGCCAGCAGCCCAGGAACTGAAGCTTTCTTT. Translated, it gives CASSPGTEAFF. The V and J genes are TRBV9 and TRBJ1-1; no reliable D call. The germline CDR1 and CDR2 sequences are SGDLS and YYNGEE. V was cut by 4 bases and J by 5 bases, with 6 bases left in between. CDR3 length: 11 residues.